A single sample is the source of the 32 T cell receptor beta chains below, sequenced in a study of blood T cell repertoires in COVID-19. Measured with immunoSEQ multiplex PCR; TCRdb has only the in-frame clones, and not every one. The sample has some 200,000 clones, roughly four fifths seen once. Material for sequencing was PBMCs or T cells enriched from blood (not recorded which). Receptors were obtained from a man aged 40-55 years who had recovered from COVID-19.

This chain joins TRBV4-3 and TRBJ2-1, with D perhaps TRBD2 (6 bases). Trimming removed 4 bases from V and 0 bases from J, with 16 bases in between. The CDR3 length is 17 residues. CDR1 and CDR2 (germline): LGHNA, YSLEER. CDR3 DNA sequence: TGCGCCAGCAGCCCCTGGGGGGTTTTGAGCTCCTACAATGAGCAGTTCTTC. This codes for CASSPWGVLSSYNEQFF.

A single count supports this clone. This chain links TRBV3-1 (or the pseudogene TRBV3-2) with TRBJ2-7, with TRBD1 as a possible D gene (6 bases). The CDR3 length is 12 residues. With 1 base removed from V and 6 bases from J, the gap between germline ends came to 7 bases. The germline V gene encodes CDR1 LGHDT and CDR2 YNNKEL (reference sequence). CDR3 nucleotides: TGTGCCAGCAGCCAAGCAGGGGTCGAGCAGTACGTC. It translates to CASSQAGVEQYV.

V and J are TRBV10-3 and TRBJ1-5; D possibly corresponds to TRBD1 (6 bases). Germline V CDR1 and CDR2: ENHRY, SYGVKD. The V and J ends lost 2 bases and 4 bases respectively, with 12 bases between them. The CDR3 is made up of 15 amino acids. The CDR3 DNA reads TGTGCCATCAGTGAGAACCGGGGGGCAAATCAGCCCCAGCATTTT. Protein product: CAISENRGANQPQHF.

The chain is built from TRBV13 and TRBJ1-3; a possible D gene is TRBD1 (5 bases). Trimming removed 1 base from V and 2 bases from J, with 6 bases in between. The length of the CDR3 is 14 residues. Germline V gene lookup returns CDR1 PRHDT and CDR2 FYEKMQ (reference sequence). CDR3 residues: CASSLETAGNTIYF. Here the CDR3 DNA reads TGTGCCAGCAGCTTAGAGACAGCTGGAAACACCATATATTTT.

This chain joins TRBV6-5 and TRBJ2-7; D perhaps matches TRBD1 (5 bases). The CDR3 length is 14 residues. Germline V gives CDR1 MNHEY, CDR2 SVGAGI. Trimming cost V 7 bases and J 0 bases, with 13 bases left between them. The CDR3 loop is CASTTGVISYEQYF. In DNA, the CDR3 is TGTGCCAGCACCACAGGTGTAATCTCCTACGAGCAGTACTTC.

By proportion, this clone is medium-sized. The CDR3 region is CASSFGQDQPQHF. CDR3 in DNA: TGTGCCAGCAGCTTCGGACAGGATCAGCCCCAGCATTTT. The chain uses TRBV5-4 and TRBJ1-5, with TRBD1 matching 7 bases. From germline, CDR1 is SGHNT and CDR2 YYREEE (reference sequence). This CDR3 spans 13 amino acids. V lost 2 bases to trimming and J lost 5 bases; unmatched junction nucleotides: 1.

The chain joins TRBV9 to TRBJ2-1; TRBD2 is a possible D gene (6 bases). CDR1 is SGDLS and CDR2 is YYNGEE in the germline V gene. V lost 4 bases to trimming and J lost 5 bases, with 16 bases between them. The CDR3 contains 15 residues. DNA of the CDR3: TGTGCCAGCAGCCGAGCCCAGCGGGTGGACAATGAGCAGTTCTTC. Protein product: CASSRAQRVDNEQFF.

V is TRBV7-9 and J is TRBJ2-1, with 8 bases identical to TRBD2. The V segment lost 3 bases and the J segment 6 bases; nucleotides outside the gene matches: 4. The CDR3 consists of 14 residues. CDR1 is SEHNR and CDR2 is FQNEAQ in the germline V gene (reference sequence). The CDR3: CASSFTSGVNEQFF. For the CDR3, the DNA is TGTGCCAGCAGCTTCACTAGCGGAGTCAATGAGCAGTTCTTC.

The V gene is TRBV6-5, the J gene TRBJ2-7; 7 bases agree with TRBD1. Trimming cost V 6 bases and J 3 bases; bases outside gene matches: 8. Germline V CDR1 and CDR2: MNHEY, SVGAGI. There are 14 residues in the CDR3. The DNA for the CDR3 is TGTGCCAGCAGAGCCCCGGGACAGCTCTACGAGCAGTACTTC. It is translated as CASRAPGQLYEQYF.

This rearrangement joins TRBV30 to TRBJ2-5, with TRBD2 matching 13 bases. Germline values: CDR1 GTSNPN, CDR2 SVGIG (reference sequence). The junction had 6 bases not matched to a gene; V was cut back by 5 bases and J by 3 bases. CDR3 length: 15 amino acids. CDR3 residues: CAWCPGTSGKETQYF. Written as DNA, the CDR3 is TGTGCCTGGTGCCCCGGGACTAGCGGGAAAGAGACCCAGTACTTC. Together with reference TRBV30 and TRBJ2-5, the CDR3 gives the full variable domain: SQTIHQWPATLVQPVGSPLSLECTVEGTSNPNLYWYRQAAGRGLQLLFYSVGIGQISSEVPQNLSASRPQDRQFILSSKKLLLSDSGFYLCAWCPGTSGKETQYFGPGTRLLVL.

The chain is built from TRBV19 and TRBJ1-2, with TRBD1 as a possible D gene (5 bases). The CDR3 is 13 residues long. Germline lookup yields CDR1 LNHDA and CDR2 SQIVND (reference sequence). Trimming removed 1 base at V and 8 bases at J, with 11 bases between. The CDR3 bases are TGTGCCAGTAGTATAGGACAGATGCGAGGCTACACCTTC. It encodes CASSIGQMRGYTF.

The chain joins TRBV2 to TRBJ1-2, with D perhaps matching TRBD1 (5 bases). The germline CDR1 and CDR2 sequences are SNHLY and FYNNEI. V was trimmed by 2 bases and J by 6 bases, leaving 19 bases between them. The CDR3 spans 16 residues. The CDR3 loop reads CASSEIGQGGSDGYTF. Written as DNA, the CDR3 is TGTGCCAGCAGTGAAATCGGGCAGGGAGGTTCTGATGGCTACACCTTC.

The V call is TRBV12-5, the J call TRBJ1-2; TRBD1 agrees at 7 bases. This CDR3 spans 17 amino acids. J lost 2 bases, V lost 0 bases, and 9 bases had no gene match. The germline V gene encodes CDR1 LGHNT and CDR2 FRNRAP. In DNA, the CDR3 is TGTGCTAGTGGTTTGGTACAAATTGACAGGGAAAACTATGGCTACACCTTC. This translates into CASGLVQIDRENYGYTF. The variable domain in full, completed from reference TRBV12-5 and TRBJ1-2, reads DARVTQTPRHKVTEMGQEVTMRCQPILGHNTVFWYRQTMMQGLELLAYFRNRAPLDDSGMPKDRFSAEMPDATLATLKIQPSEPRDSAVYFCASGLVQIDRENYGYTFGSGTRLTVV.

This chain joins TRBV27 and TRBJ1-1; TRBD1 matches at 7 bases. V lost 2 bases and J lost 1; bases outside the gene matches: 4. The CDR3 extends over 15 amino acids. Germline V CDR1 and CDR2: MNHEY, SMNVEV (reference sequence). The DNA for the CDR3 is TGTGCCAGCAGTTTAGGGACAGAGAGGAACACTGAAGCTTTCTTT. Translation gives CASSLGTERNTEAFF.

The CDR3 bases are TGCAGCGATAACAGGGATGAGCAGTTCTTC. As protein: CSDNRDEQFF. This sequence joins TRBV29-1 and TRBJ2-1, with a weak D call TRBD1 (6 bases). Trimming took off 7 bases at V and 8 bases at J, with 9 bases between the two ends. Germline assignment: CDR1 SQVTM and CDR2 ANQGSEA. The CDR3 has 10 residues.

The chain recombines TRBV6-5 with TRBJ2-7; tentative D call: TRBD1 (6 bases). CDR3 size: 14 residues. V lost 0 bases, J lost 2 bases, and 8 bases lay in between. The V gene's germline CDR1 is MNHEY and CDR2 SVGAGI. CDR3 sequence reads: CASSYSRGPYEQYF. In nucleotides, the CDR3 is TGTGCCAGCAGTTACTCCAGGGGCCCCTACGAGCAGTACTTC.

This chain connects TRBV7-2 to TRBJ1-2; 7 bases map to TRBD1. Germline-derived CDR1 and CDR2 are SGHTA and FQGNSA. V was pared by 2 bases and J by 2 bases, with 5 bases of the junction left unmatched. The CDR3 runs 15 residues. In DNA, the CDR3 is TGTGCCAGCAGCTTATTAGGGACAGAGAACTATGGCTACACCTTC. Translating gives CASSLLGTENYGYTF.

This clone turned up a few times. The identical CDR3 is also encoded by other nucleotide sequences in the sample. V gene TRBV2 combines with J gene TRBJ1-1; 12 nucleotides align to TRBD1. This CDR3 is 14 amino acids long. Germline V CDR1 and CDR2: SNHLY, FYNNEI. V lost 6 bases and J lost 5; bases outside the gene matches: 4. The CDR3, as DNA: TGTGCCAGCAGGGGACAGGGGGCAAGTACTGAAGCTTTCTTT. As protein: CASRGQGASTEAFF.

This chain connects TRBV2 to TRBJ2-1; 7 positions agree with TRBD1. The germline gives CDR1 SNHLY, CDR2 FYNNEI. The V gene end was trimmed by 2 bases and the J gene end by 3 bases; junction bases not matched to a gene: 7. The CDR3 consists of 16 residues. CDR3 sequence: CASSEQQGIRYNEQFF. CDR3 coding DNA: TGTGCCAGCAGTGAACAACAGGGGATCCGCTACAATGAGCAGTTCTTC.

The chain recombines TRBV25-1 with TRBJ1-6; TRBD1 agrees at 8 bases. Germline CDR1 and CDR2: MGHDK and SYGVNS. This CDR3 has 14 residues. V lost 4 bases, J lost 10 bases, and 6 bases stayed unmatched. CDR3 in DNA: TGTGCCAGCAGTGCCGCAGGGGGCTGGTCACCCCTCCACTTT. Residues: CASSAAGGWSPLHF.

The chain is built from TRBV18 and TRBJ2-7; 7 bases match TRBD2. The CDR3 runs to 15 residues. CDR1 and CDR2 from the germline V gene are KGHSH and LQKENI. Trimming removed 3 bases from V and 1 base from J; junction bases left unmatched: 6. The CDR3 DNA reads TGTGCCAGCTCACCGGGGCTAGCGGAATCCTACGAGCAGTACGTC. This sequence encodes CASSPGLAESYEQYV.

The J gene is TRBJ2-3, the V gene TRBV2; D possibly corresponds to TRBD1 (5 bases). The CDR3 is 14 residues long. From germline, CDR1 is SNHLY and CDR2 FYNNEI. V was cut by 1 base and J by 0 bases, with 5 bases left in between. CDR3 protein: CASSEGQSTDTQYF. CDR3 nucleotide sequence: TGTGCCAGCAGTGAAGGACAGAGCACAGATACGCAGTATTTT.

J is TRBJ2-1 and V is TRBV11-3; D perhaps matches TRBD2 (6 bases). This CDR3 has 16 residues. Germline CDR1 and CDR2: SGHNT and YENEEA. The V end was cut by 2 bases, the J end by 7 bases, with 18 bases between. The DNA for the CDR3 is TGTGCCAGCAGCTTATATCACGGGAGAAGTCAAAATGAGCAGTTCTTC. Translating it yields CASSLYHGRSQNEQFF.

Notes on this clone: Different DNA sequences within this sample yield the same CDR3. V and J are TRBV6-5 and TRBJ1-6, with TRBD1 matching 7 bases. This CDR3 contains 15 residues. The V gene's germline CDR1 is MNHEY and CDR2 SVGAGI. Trimming took 0 bases from V and 10 from J; bases not matched to a gene: 6. Written as DNA, the CDR3 is TGTGCCAGCAGTTACTCGAGAACAGGGGACTCACCCCTCCACTTT. This sequence encodes CASSYSRTGDSPLHF.

CDR3 nucleotides: TGTGCCAGCAGTTACACTTCCTACGAGCAGTACTTC. Residues: CASSYTSYEQYF. The chain links TRBV6-2 or TRBV6-3 to TRBJ2-7; D gene uncertain. This CDR3 spans 12 amino acids. Trimming left V 2 bases short and J 1 base short, with 3 bases between. Germline-derived CDR1 and CDR2 are MNHEY and SVGEGT.

V and J are TRBV27 and TRBJ2-5, with TRBD1 matching over 8 bases. This CDR3 region has 16 residues. Trimming took 3 bases from V and 4 from J; bases not matched to a gene: 10. Germline V CDR1 and CDR2: MNHEY, SMNVEV (reference sequence). CDR3 DNA: TGTGCCAGCAGTTTGTGGGGCAGGGGGACAGGAGAGACCCAGTACTTC. Translated, it gives CASSLWGRGTGETQYF.

This rearrangement joins TRBV5-6 to TRBJ2-7; D is perhaps TRBD1 (5 bases). The CDR3 has 13 amino acids. V was cut by 2 bases and J by 5 bases, with 11 bases left in between. Germline CDR1 and CDR2: SGHDT and YYEEEE. CDR3 amino acids: CASSFTRAHEQYF. CDR3 in DNA: TGTGCCAGCAGCTTTACCAGGGCACACGAGCAGTACTTC. Variable domain in full (rest from reference TRBV5-6 and TRBJ2-7): DAGVTQSPTHLIKTRGQQVTLRCSPKSGHDTVSWYQQALGQGPQFIFQYYEEEERQRGNFPDRFSGHQFPNYSSELNVNALLLGDSALYLCASSFTRAHEQYFGPGTRLTVT.

The chain carries TRBV3-1 (or the pseudogene TRBV3-2) and TRBJ1-1; TRBD1 might be the D (5 bases). With 3 bases removed from V and 4 bases from J, the gap between germline ends came to 12 bases. CDR1 is LGHDT and CDR2 is YNNKEL in the germline V gene (reference sequence). The CDR3 totals 14 residues. The CDR3 is CASSQGLWGTEAFF. CDR3 DNA: TGTGCCAGCAGCCAGGGACTATGGGGCACTGAAGCTTTCTTT.

This clone has a handful of counts. CDR3: CASSLGNIGSYEQYF. Here the CDR3 DNA reads TGTGCCAGCAGCTTGGGCAATATCGGGAGCTACGAGCAGTACTTC. The rearrangement links TRBV5-8 to TRBJ2-7, with D perhaps matching TRBD2 (6 bases). The CDR3 contains 15 residues. V was clipped by 0 bases and J by 3 bases, with 13 bases between them. The germline gives CDR1 SGHTS, CDR2 YDEGEE.

The genes are TRBV5-1 and TRBJ1-2, with 8 nucleotides matching TRBD1. Losses at the gene ends were 4 bases for V and 7 bases for J; bases not matched to a gene: 12. The V gene's germline CDR1 is SGHRS and CDR2 YFSETQ. This CDR3 is 15 amino acids long. CDR3 sequence: CASSLLGQQGGGYTF. In nucleotides, the CDR3 is TGCGCCAGCAGCCTCCTTGGGCAACAGGGGGGTGGCTACACCTTC.

This clone showed up just a few times. The genes are TRBV5-4 and TRBJ2-5; 9 bases fit TRBD1. This CDR3 is 16 amino acids long. V shed 4 bases and J 4 bases; nucleotides not matched to a gene: 11. Germline V CDR1 and CDR2: SGHNT, YYREEE (reference sequence). Here the CDR3 reads CASSQSGTGFRETQYF. In DNA form, the CDR3 reads TGTGCCAGCAGCCAATCCGGGACAGGGTTTAGAGAGACCCAGTACTTC.

The rearrangement links TRBV6-2 or TRBV6-3 to TRBJ1-1; 10 positions match TRBD1. Germline V gives CDR1 MNHEY, CDR2 SVGEGT. Germline trimming cut 2 bases from V and 4 bases from J; bases unmatched to any gene: 7. There are 16 residues in the CDR3. CDR3 loop: CASSYRQTGGITEAFF. Here the CDR3 DNA reads TGTGCCAGCAGTTACCGCCAGACAGGGGGCATCACTGAAGCTTTCTTT.